This record looks at one TCR beta chain sequence and its context. What it recognizes is unknown. The CDR3 runs to 17 residues. Germline V gene lookup returns CDR1 SGHTA and CDR2 FQGNSA. Trimming at V came to 5 bases and at J to 8 bases, leaving 11 bases not matched to a gene. The donors, nominally healthy at sampling, likely had unrecorded immune exposures. The sample is drawn from a study of cytomegalovirus exposure and HLA in healthy donors. 60 Vbeta and 13 Jbeta primers were used in PCR. Clones were sequenced by immunoSEQ multiplex PCR, and TCRdb holds only the in-frame ones, with some missing. The specimen's table records 150,000 or so clones. Study-level results: TCR beta chains numbering some 150 were designated cytomegalovirus-associated. Trimming of TCR beta V- and J-genes showed a link, identified in a later analysis, to a missense DCLRE1C variant. Another analysis was done later, and it associated fewer than 20,000 TCR beta sequences with HLA alleles at 0.05 false discovery rate.

The sequencing sample was made of PBMCs. This TCR was recovered from a woman between 45 and 65 years old in good health and CMV-seronegative. The chain joins TRBV7-2 to TRBJ2-1, with 14 bases aligning to TRBD2. The CDR3 DNA follows: TGTGCCAGCAGCCTTAAACTACCGGGACTAGCGGGGGATGAGCAGTTCTTC. Translated, it gives CASSLKLPGLAGDEQFF.